Listed here are 32 T cell receptor beta chains from one sample, sequenced in a study of cytomegalovirus exposure and HLA in healthy donors. Measured with immunoSEQ multiplex PCR; TCRdb has only the in-frame clones, and not every one. The profile shows 330,000 or so clones, 86% of them singletons. What was sequenced was PBMCs. These receptors were taken from a woman younger than 35 in good health and CMV-seronegative.

This clone has only one observation. This chain uses TRBV2 with TRBJ1-2, with a tentative D call TRBD1 (6 bases). V lost 6 bases, J lost 8 bases, and 25 bases lay in between. The length of the CDR3 is 16 residues. CDR1 SNHLY and CDR2 FYNNEI come from the germline V gene. In DNA, the CDR3 is TGTGCCAGCAGCTTCCAGGGGTCGAACCCTCTGGGGGGCTACACCTTC. Protein sequence: CASSFQGSNPLGGYTF. Based on the CDR3 plus reference TRBV2 and TRBJ1-2, the full variable domain is EPEVTQTPSHQVTQMGQEVILRCVPISNHLYFYWYRQILGQKVEFLVSFYNNEISEKSEIFDDQFSVERPDGSNFTLKIRSTKLEDSAMYFCASSFQGSNPLGGYTFGSGTRLTVV.

J is TRBJ1-1 and V is TRBV13; 9 nucleotides line up with TRBD1. Germline-derived CDR1 and CDR2 are PRHDT and FYEKMQ (reference sequence). J was trimmed by 5 bases and V by 1 base; bases with no gene match: 5. There are 15 residues in the CDR3. In DNA, the CDR3 is TGTGCCAGCAGCTTAGTGCGGACAGGGGAAACTGAAGCTTTCTTT. Amino acid sequence: CASSLVRTGETEAFF.

The rearrangement uses TRBV5-1 and TRBJ2-7; 10 nucleotides agree with TRBD1. This CDR3 has 14 residues. The germline V gene encodes CDR1 SGHRS and CDR2 YFSETQ. V dropped 4 bases and J dropped 2; count of bases not matched to a gene: 3. The CDR3 DNA reads TGCGCCAGCAGCCGGGACAGGGGACCCTACGAGCAGTACTTC. As protein: CASSRDRGPYEQYF. Drawing the rest from reference TRBV5-1 and TRBJ2-7, the complete variable domain is KAGVTQTPRYLIKTRGQQVTLSCSPISGHRSVSWYQQTPGQGLQFLFEYFSETQRNKGNFPGRFSGRQFSNSRSEMNVSTLELGDSALYLCASSRDRGPYEQYFGPGTRLTVT.

CDR3 in DNA: TGTGCCAGCAGTCGACAGGGAAACACCATATATTTT. Translation: CASSRQGNTIYF. The chain recombines TRBV7-9 with TRBJ1-3; perhaps TRBD1 as D (5 bases). Trimming removed 6 bases from V and 4 bases from J, with 7 bases in between. Germline V gene lookup returns CDR1 SEHNR and CDR2 FQNEAQ (reference sequence). This CDR3 has 12 amino acids.

The J gene is TRBJ2-3, the V gene TRBV5-1, with TRBD2 matching 9 bases. J lost 0 bases, V lost 4 bases, and 12 bases had no gene match. CDR3 length: 18 amino acids. Germline values: CDR1 SGHRS, CDR2 YFSETQ. CDR3 coding DNA: TGCGCCAGCAGCATGGGTTCCCGGACTAGCGAGAGCACAGATACGCAGTATTTT. Translating it yields CASSMGSRTSESTDTQYF. The whole variable domain, filled in from reference TRBV5-1 and TRBJ2-3, reads KAGVTQTPRYLIKTRGQQVTLSCSPISGHRSVSWYQQTPGQGLQFLFEYFSETQRNKGNFPGRFSGRQFSNSRSEMNVSTLELGDSALYLCASSMGSRTSESTDTQYFGPGTRLTVL.

The genes are TRBV7-2 and TRBJ2-7; D is perhaps TRBD2 (7 bases). CDR1 and CDR2 from the germline V gene are SGHTA and FQGNSA. This CDR3 has 14 amino acids. Deletions cut 4 bases from V and 5 bases from J, with 15 bases between. CDR3 bases: TGTGCCAGCAGCTCCCAAGGGGGGGCCCACGAGCAGTACTTC. It is translated as CASSSQGGAHEQYF.

V gene TRBV29-1 combines with J gene TRBJ2-3, with a possible D match to TRBD2 (5 bases). Germline V CDR1 and CDR2: SQVTM, ANQGSEA. Trimming cost V 6 bases and J 5 bases, with 9 bases left between them. The CDR3 extends over 11 amino acids. CDR3 nucleotide sequence: TGCAGCGTCCACGAGGGAGATACGCAGTATTTT. Amino acid sequence: CSVHEGDTQYF.

The chain's CDR3 is CAWSTGGFTEAFF. Here the CDR3 DNA reads TGTGCCTGGTCGACAGGGGGCTTTACTGAAGCTTTCTTT. This chain uses TRBV30 with TRBJ1-1, with 10 bases matching TRBD1. This CDR3 has 13 residues. The J segment lost 5 bases and the V segment lost 5 bases, leaving 5 bases of the junction unmatched. Germline V gene lookup returns CDR1 GTSNPN and CDR2 SVGIG (reference sequence).

The chain combines TRBV19 with TRBJ1-2, with D tentatively TRBD1 (5 bases). The CDR3 is 14 amino acids. Per germline, CDR1 LNHDA and CDR2 SQIVND (reference sequence). V lost 1 base, J lost 5 bases, and 11 bases lay in between. The CDR3 sequence is CASSIGGTSYGYTF. The DNA for the CDR3 is TGTGCCAGTAGTATAGGGGGGACTTCTTATGGCTACACCTTC.

The V call is TRBV15, the J call TRBJ2-1, with TRBD2 matching 13 bases. CDR1 and CDR2 from the germline V gene are LNHNV and YYDKDF (reference sequence). V was pared by 3 bases and J by 6 bases, with 5 bases of the junction left unmatched. CDR3 size: 16 residues. CDR3 protein: CATSRVGLAGPNEQFF. DNA for the CDR3: TGTGCCACCAGCAGGGTGGGACTAGCGGGACCCAATGAGCAGTTCTTC.

The V gene is TRBV11-3, the J gene TRBJ1-2; possibly TRBD1 for D (5 bases). The CDR3 covers 16 residues. CDR1 and CDR2 (germline): SGHNT, YENEEA. Trimming removed 0 bases from V and 3 bases from J, with 14 bases in between. CDR3 region: CASSLDDQGLYYGYTF. DNA of the CDR3: TGTGCCAGCAGCTTAGATGATCAGGGATTGTACTATGGCTACACCTTC.

This clone was picked up one time. The CDR3, as DNA: TGTGCCAGCAGTTCGGACAGGGGAACGCAGTATTTT. Translated: CASSSDRGTQYF. The chain couples TRBV28 to TRBJ2-3; 9 bases agree with TRBD1. Per germline, CDR1 MDHEN and CDR2 SYDVKM. V lost 4 bases and J lost 9; bases outside the gene matches: 2. The CDR3 runs to 12 residues.

This clone was seen many times. This chain joins TRBV6-5 and TRBJ2-7, with D maybe TRBD2 (6 bases). Germline CDR1 reads MNHEY; CDR2 reads SVGAGI. Trimming left V 5 bases short and J 4 bases short, with 15 bases between. The CDR3 has 14 amino acids. CDR3 sequence reads: CASSAAAAGYEQYF. The CDR3 coding sequence is TGTGCCAGCAGTGCGGCGGCTGCGGGGTACGAGCAGTACTTC.

CDR3 protein: CASSPFGEADTQYF. As DNA, the CDR3 is TGTGCCAGCAGCCCCTTCGGGGAGGCAGATACGCAGTATTTT. The gene calls are TRBV7-6 and TRBJ2-3; D is possibly TRBD2 (6 bases). Germline loops: CDR1 SGHVS, CDR2 FNYEAQ. The CDR3 runs 14 residues. The germline V and J ends were trimmed by 5 bases and 4 bases, with 13 bases remaining between them.

The chain couples TRBV4-2 to TRBJ2-5; tentatively, D is TRBD2 (6 bases). V lost 4 bases to trimming and J lost 3 bases, with 12 bases between them. The V gene's germline CDR1 is LGHNA and CDR2 YNFKEQ. The CDR3 runs 14 residues. The CDR3 loop reads CASSPREAEETQYF. CDR3 in DNA: TGTGCCAGCAGCCCGAGGGAGGCCGAAGAGACCCAGTACTTC.

The chain couples TRBV30 to TRBJ2-1; tentative D call: TRBD2 (5 bases). Trimming left V 2 bases short and J 2 bases short, with 13 bases between. The length of the CDR3 is 15 residues. Germline values: CDR1 GTSNPN, CDR2 SVGIG (reference sequence). Here the CDR3 reads CAWSRGPSPYNEQFF. The CDR3 nucleotides are TGTGCCTGGAGTCGCGGGCCGTCTCCCTACAATGAGCAGTTCTTC.

CDR3 in amino acids: CATQSGTKVETQYF. DNA of the CDR3: TGTGCCACTCAATCCGGGACTAAGGTAGAGACCCAGTACTTC. This chain joins TRBV28 and TRBJ2-5; the match to TRBD2 covers 7 bases. Trimming cost V 10 bases and J 4 bases; bases outside gene matches: 12. Germline V CDR1 and CDR2: MDHEN, SYDVKM. This CDR3 is 14 amino acids long.

The genes are TRBV7-2 and TRBJ2-7; 11 nucleotides line up with TRBD1. The CDR3 extends over 14 amino acids. The germline gives CDR1 SGHTA, CDR2 FQGNSA. J gave up 5 bases and V 5 bases, and 5 bases lay outside the gene matches. The CDR3 is CASSPGQGGDEQYF. CDR3 nucleotide sequence: TGTGCCAGCAGCCCGGGACAGGGGGGGGACGAGCAGTACTTC. The whole variable domain, remainder taken from reference TRBV7-2 and TRBJ2-7, is GAGVSQSPSNKVTEKGKDVELRCDPISGHTALYWYRQSLGQGLEFLIYFQGNSAPDKSGLPSDRFSAERTGGSVSTLTIQRTQQEDSAVYLCASSPGQGGDEQYFGPGTRLTVT.

The chain recombines TRBV29-1 with TRBJ1-2; the D gene is possibly TRBD1 (5 bases). Germline V gene data show CDR1 as SQVTM and CDR2 as ANQGSEA. The V and J ends lost 2 bases and 5 bases respectively, with 9 bases between them. The CDR3 length is 12 residues. In nucleotides, the CDR3 is TGCAGCGTTGAAACAGGAGGGTATGGCTACACCTTC. This codes for CSVETGGYGYTF.

The chain employs TRBV18 and TRBJ2-1; D remains ambiguous. Germline CDR1 KGHSH, CDR2 LQKENI. The CDR3 sequence is 13 residues long. The V end lost 2 bases, the J end lost 7 bases, and 9 bases lay between the germline ends. The CDR3, as DNA: TGTGCCAGCTCACCATTGCTAACGAATGAGCAGTTCTTC. Protein product: CASSPLLTNEQFF. The full variable domain, rest sourced from reference TRBV18 and TRBJ2-1, is NAGVMQNPRHLVRRRGQEARLRCSPMKGHSHVYWYRQLPEEGLKFMVYLQKENIIDESGMPKERFSAEFPKEGPSILRIQQVVRGDSAAYFCASSPLLTNEQFFGPGTRLTVL.

The V gene is TRBV28, the J gene TRBJ2-1, with 10 bases that match TRBD1. CDR1 and CDR2 (germline): MDHEN, SYDVKM. CDR3 length equals 15 residues. With V trimmed by 5 bases and J by 7 bases, 8 bases remained unmatched. CDR3 sequence reads: CASSIRDRGRNEQFF. The CDR3 DNA sequence: TGTGCCAGCAGTATCCGGGACAGGGGTAGGAATGAGCAGTTCTTC.

The chain links TRBV19 to TRBJ2-7; 10 nucleotides match TRBD1. From germline, CDR1 is LNHDA and CDR2 SQIVND (reference sequence). The V segment lost 6 bases and the J segment 1 base; nucleotides outside the gene matches: 9. The CDR3 loop spans 16 amino acids. CDR3 bases: TGTGCCAGTAGCTCTTTACGGGGACAGGGGTCCTACGAGCAGTACTTC. Its translation: CASSSLRGQGSYEQYF.

This clone appeared once. The CDR3 coding sequence is TGTGCCTGGAGTGAGAACTACAGGGGTGAAGCTTTCTTT. Translation: CAWSENYRGEAFF. This sequence joins TRBV30 and TRBJ1-1; 7 bases align to TRBD1. This CDR3 is 13 amino acids long. J gave up 7 bases and V 1 base, and 6 bases lay outside the gene matches. The germline gives CDR1 GTSNPN, CDR2 SVGIG (reference sequence).

This rearrangement joins TRBV7-2 to TRBJ2-5; 9 bases map to TRBD2. The CDR3 contains 16 residues. Germline V gene lookup returns CDR1 SGHTA and CDR2 FQGNSA. Unmatched junction bases numbered 16, after V lost 5 bases and J lost 9 bases. This chain's CDR3 is CASSQTGASGKVAQYF. The CDR3 bases are TGTGCCAGCAGCCAAACGGGGGCTAGCGGGAAGGTGGCCCAGTACTTC.

The chain uses TRBV6-1 and TRBJ2-3; no clear D. V lost 2 bases, J lost 1 base, and 13 bases lay in between. Germline CDR1 MNHNS, CDR2 SASEGT. The CDR3 extends over 16 amino acids. In DNA, the CDR3 is TGTGCCAGCAGTGAATACGAACAGATTGGCACAGATACGCAGTATTTT. Protein sequence: CASSEYEQIGTDTQYF.

The CDR3 DNA follows: TGTGCCAGCACCCCATTAGTGGAGAATTATAGCAATCAGCCCCAGCATTTT. Translating it yields CASTPLVENYSNQPQHF. V usage is TRBV7-9 and J usage is TRBJ1-5; D not certain. Trimming removed 7 bases from V and 0 bases from J, with 19 bases in between. The CDR3 has 17 residues. The germline V gene has CDR1 SEHNR and CDR2 FQNEAQ (reference sequence).

The chain recombines TRBV19 with TRBJ2-2; D not resolved. Germline V gene sequence: CDR1 LNHDA, CDR2 SQIVND (reference sequence). This CDR3 comprises 12 residues. V shed 10 bases and J shed 3 bases, with 9 bases lying between them. This chain's CDR3 is CATRLYTGELFF. The DNA of the CDR3 is TGTGCCACCCGACTGTACACCGGGGAGCTGTTTTTT.

This clone has only a few counts. The gene calls are TRBV10-3 and TRBJ1-3; D remains ambiguous. The CDR3 has 14 residues. V lost 3 bases and J lost 3, with 9 bases in between. The germline CDR1 and CDR2 sequences are ENHRY and SYGVKD. The CDR3 loop is CAISEGGHGNTIYF. CDR3 coding DNA: TGTGCCATCAGTGAAGGAGGGCATGGAAACACCATATATTTT.

The genes are TRBV27 and TRBJ2-2; no reliable D call. The V gene lost 6 bases and the J gene lost 3 bases, with 5 bases spanning the gap. The V gene's germline CDR1 is MNHEY and CDR2 SMNVEV (reference sequence). This CDR3 spans 12 amino acids. Here the CDR3 DNA reads TGTGCCAGCAGCATTTACACCGGGGAGCTGTTTTTT. This translates into CASSIYTGELFF.

The CDR3 nucleotides read TGTGCCAGCAGGAGAGATTGGGCCCAGAGCTCCTACAATGAGCAGTTCTTC. This codes for CASRRDWAQSSYNEQFF. The chain joins TRBV2 to TRBJ2-1; D gene ambiguous. Germline CDR1 is SNHLY and CDR2 is FYNNEI. CDR3 size: 17 residues. V gave up 6 bases and J gave up 0 bases, with 18 bases separating them.

This sequence joins TRBV15 and TRBJ2-3, with D maybe TRBD2 (5 bases). The germline CDR1 and CDR2 sequences are LNHNV and YYDKDF (reference sequence). Trimming removed 5 bases from V and 0 bases from J, with 12 bases in between. This CDR3 is built from 15 residues. The CDR3 region has the DNA TGTGCCACCAGCCGGCGGAGGAGTAGCACAGATACGCAGTATTTT. Translated: CATSRRRSSTDTQYF. Full variable domain (rest looked up from reference TRBV15 and TRBJ2-3): DAMVIQNPRYQVTQFGKPVTLSCSQTLNHNVMYWYQQKSSQAPKLLFHYYDKDFNNEADTPDNFQSRRPNTSFCFLDIRSPGLGDTAMYLCATSRRRSSTDTQYFGPGTRLTVL.

The gene calls are TRBV28 and TRBJ1-2; D is undetermined. CDR3 length equals 13 residues. Trimming removed 2 bases from V and 6 bases from J, with 10 bases in between. CDR1 is MDHEN, CDR2 SYDVKM, per germline. CDR3 residues: CASSLTAGNGYTF. CDR3 coding DNA: TGTGCCAGCAGTTTAACAGCAGGAAATGGCTACACCTTC.